A single sample is the source of the 27 T cell receptor beta chains below, sequenced in a study of T cell changes during pregnancy in multiple sclerosis (dated by TCRdb to between 2018 and 2020). The library was made by the immunoSEQ multiplex PCR assay. TCRdb took this table from immuneACCESS and kept in-frame rearrangements with V and J called. Such tables lack part of the clones; where checked against another copy, unresolved V genes explain under half of the gap, and the rest is unexplained. A total of just under 100,000 clones appear in this sample, roughly 92% of them only once. The ten largest make up around 0.99% of the sample. The starting material was peripheral blood, obtained after pregnancy. These receptors were taken from a female donor with multiple sclerosis, enrolled in a pregnancy study.

The chain uses TRBV5-1 and TRBJ2-1; D is possibly TRBD1 (5 bases). CDR1 is SGHRS, CDR2 YFSETQ, per germline. The CDR3 length is 14 residues. V gave up 3 bases and J gave up 9 bases, with 16 bases separating them. The CDR3 DNA sequence: TGCGCCAGCAGCTGGGGCAGGGCCACACGTGAGCAGTTCTTC. It specifies CASSWGRATREQFF.

This chain uses TRBV4-2 with TRBJ2-3; 9 nucleotides line up with TRBD2. The length of the CDR3 is 15 residues. The ends lost 2 bases at V and 6 bases at J; junction bases unmatched: 6. The germline V gene encodes CDR1 LGHNA and CDR2 YNFKEQ. The CDR3 coding sequence is TGTGCCAGCAGCCAATTAGCGGGAGAGAGCGATACGCAGTATTTT. Translation: CASSQLAGESDTQYF.

The V gene is TRBV4-1, the J gene TRBJ2-1; a possible D gene is TRBD1 (5 bases). The germline V gene encodes CDR1 MGHRA and CDR2 YSYEKL. The CDR3 covers 16 residues. Trimming removed 0 bases at V and 3 bases at J, with 12 bases between. CDR3 sequence reads: CASSQDSSRDYNEQFF. CDR3 coding DNA: TGCGCCAGCAGCCAAGATAGCTCCAGGGACTACAATGAGCAGTTCTTC.

Only one count was recorded for this clone. The J gene is TRBJ2-5, the V gene TRBV7-2; D unclear. This CDR3 has 14 amino acids. The V end lost 5 bases, the J end lost 7 bases, and 17 bases lay between the germline ends. Per germline, CDR1 SGHTA and CDR2 FQGNSA. DNA for the CDR3: TGTGCCAGCAGCCCCCAAAGAGGATTTGCGACCCAGTACTTC. Translation: CASSPQRGFATQYF.

The rearrangement joins TRBV6-1 to TRBJ2-3, with 9 bases matching TRBD2. The CDR3 runs to 16 residues. The V and J ends lost 4 bases and 3 bases, in that order; junction bases with no gene match: 8. The germline V gene has CDR1 MNHNS and CDR2 SASEGT. The CDR3 region is CASSALTSGYTDTQYF. CDR3 in DNA: TGTGCCAGCAGTGCATTGACTAGCGGCTATACAGATACGCAGTATTTT.

This chain connects TRBV19 to TRBJ2-2; D perhaps matches TRBD1 (6 bases). V lost 1 base to trimming and J lost 7 bases, with 13 bases between them. The CDR3 runs to 15 residues. Germline V gene sequence: CDR1 LNHDA, CDR2 SQIVND (reference sequence). CDR3 bases: TGTGCCAGTAGTATAGGACACAGGGTCGGCGGGGAGCTGTTTTTT. Its protein is CASSIGHRVGGELFF.

CDR3 loop: CAWSGAEGQPYEQYF. In DNA form, the CDR3 reads TGTGCCTGGAGTGGGGCAGAAGGACAGCCCTACGAGCAGTACTTC. The J gene is TRBJ2-7, the V gene TRBV30; D is possibly TRBD1 (6 bases). This CDR3 is built from 15 residues. Trimming shortened V by 1 base and J by 2 bases, and 15 bases separated the two germline ends. The germline CDR1 and CDR2 sequences are GTSNPN and SVGIG (reference sequence).

V and J are TRBV11-2 and TRBJ2-7, with 7 bases lining up with TRBD2. Germline assignment: CDR1 SGHAT and CDR2 FQNNGV. CDR3 length: 14 amino acids. V was clipped by 5 bases and J by 3 bases; unmatched bases: 7. CDR3 coding DNA: TGTGCCAGCAGCCACCGACTAGCCGACTACGAGCAGTACTTC. Translated, it gives CASSHRLADYEQYF.

The chain carries TRBV4-1 and TRBJ1-1, with 7 bases matching TRBD1. V dropped 0 bases and J dropped 7; count of bases not matched to a gene: 2. This CDR3 has 13 amino acids. Germline V CDR1 and CDR2: MGHRA, YSYEKL. The CDR3 loop is CASSQEGQLEAFF. For the CDR3, the DNA is TGCGCCAGCAGCCAAGAGGGACAGCTTGAAGCTTTCTTT.

The rearrangement uses TRBV5-1 and TRBJ2-7; 9 nucleotides agree with TRBD2. This CDR3 has 17 residues. In germline, CDR1 is SGHRS, CDR2 YFSETQ. After removal of 0 bases from V and 5 bases from J, the junction contained 12 bases not matched to a gene. CDR3 protein: CASSLVSSGSPLNEQYF. The CDR3, as DNA: TGCGCCAGCAGCTTGGTTAGTAGCGGGAGTCCTTTGAACGAGCAGTACTTC.

The chain joins TRBV19 to TRBJ1-1; 11 bases line up with TRBD1. The CDR3 contains 14 residues. CDR1 and CDR2 from the germline V gene are LNHDA and SQIVND (reference sequence). V shed 6 bases, J shed 4 bases, and the junction held 4 bases outside the gene matches. CDR3 nucleotide sequence: TGTGCCAGTAGCTCCGGGACAGGGGGCACTGAAGCTTTCTTT. Encoded protein: CASSSGTGGTEAFF.

This chain connects TRBV15 to TRBJ1-5, with D tentatively TRBD1 (6 bases). The CDR3 is 17 residues long. Per germline, CDR1 LNHNV and CDR2 YYDKDF (reference sequence). V lost 5 bases to trimming and J lost 0 bases, with 17 bases between them. CDR3 DNA: TGTGCCACCAGCCGAGGTGGGGGCTCGGGTAGCAATCAGCCCCAGCATTTT. Protein: CATSRGGGSGSNQPQHF.

The rearrangement joins TRBV2 to TRBJ1-1; the match to TRBD1 covers 12 bases. Unmatched junction bases numbered 10, after V lost 7 bases and J lost 7 bases. The CDR3 extends over 15 amino acids. CDR1 and CDR2 (germline): SNHLY, FYNNEI. CDR3: CASKMGQGADLEAFF. CDR3 DNA: TGTGCCAGCAAAATGGGACAGGGGGCGGATCTTGAAGCTTTCTTT. The whole variable domain, remainder taken from reference TRBV2 and TRBJ1-1, is EPEVTQTPSHQVTQMGQEVILRCVPISNHLYFYWYRQILGQKVEFLVSFYNNEISEKSEIFDDQFSVERPDGSNFTLKIRSTKLEDSAMYFCASKMGQGADLEAFFGQGTRLTVV.

V is TRBV25-1 and J is TRBJ1-1; 10 nucleotides agree with TRBD1. Unmatched junction bases numbered 10, after V lost 1 base and J lost 5 bases. The CDR3 loop spans 17 amino acids. CDR1 is MGHDK and CDR2 is SYGVNS in the germline V gene. The CDR3 loop is CASSESKRTGGGTEAFF. In nucleotides, the CDR3 is TGTGCCAGCAGTGAATCGAAAAGGACAGGGGGAGGAACTGAAGCTTTCTTT.

The chain couples TRBV9 to TRBJ1-1; unclear D gene. The CDR3 is made up of 11 amino acids. Germline V gene data show CDR1 as SGDLS and CDR2 as YYNGEE. The V and J ends lost 3 bases and 4 bases respectively, with 4 bases between them. CDR3 sequence: CASSARTEAFF. The CDR3 bases are TGTGCCAGCAGCGCCCGCACTGAAGCTTTCTTT.

The chain joins TRBV18 to TRBJ2-2, with 8 positions matching TRBD1. The CDR3 is made up of 16 amino acids. The V segment lost 6 bases and the J segment 0 bases; nucleotides outside the gene matches: 6. Per germline, CDR1 KGHSH and CDR2 LQKENI. CDR3 amino acids: CASSHSRGPNTGELFF. The CDR3 DNA reads TGTGCCAGCTCGCATTCCAGGGGGCCGAACACCGGGGAGCTGTTTTTT. Full variable domain (missing parts from reference TRBV18 and TRBJ2-2): NAGVMQNPRHLVRRRGQEARLRCSPMKGHSHVYWYRQLPEEGLKFMVYLQKENIIDESGMPKERFSAEFPKEGPSILRIQQVVRGDSAAYFCASSHSRGPNTGELFFGEGSRLTVL.

This chain uses TRBV4-3 with TRBJ2-7; 7 positions match TRBD1. Looked up from germline, CDR1 is LGHNA and CDR2 is YSLEER. The CDR3 length is 15 residues. V lost 4 bases to trimming and J lost 3 bases; unmatched junction nucleotides: 9. The CDR3 protein is CASSPQRTGSYEQYF. The CDR3 DNA reads TGCGCCAGCAGCCCCCAAAGGACAGGAAGCTACGAGCAGTACTTC.

The CDR3 protein is CASSLWTSGSPDTQYF. For the CDR3, the DNA is TGTGCCAGCAGCCTTTGGACTAGCGGGAGTCCAGATACGCAGTATTTT. The chain links TRBV5-6 to TRBJ2-3, with TRBD2 matching over 13 bases. Germline assignment: CDR1 SGHDT and CDR2 YYEEEE. This CDR3 comprises 16 residues. V dropped 4 bases and J dropped 4; count of bases not matched to a gene: 6.

This clone was observed once. The rearrangement links TRBV30 to TRBJ1-3; D unresolved. CDR1 is GTSNPN and CDR2 is SVGIG in the germline V gene (reference sequence). V shed 3 bases and J shed 2 bases, with 5 bases lying between them. This CDR3 comprises 12 residues. As DNA, the CDR3 is TGTGCCTGGAGGAGGACTGGAAACACCATATATTTT. The encoded protein is CAWRRTGNTIYF.

The chain links TRBV5-4 to TRBJ1-2; D ambiguous. Trimming left V 0 bases short and J 5 bases short, with 14 bases between. In germline, CDR1 is SGHNT, CDR2 YYREEE (reference sequence). The CDR3 runs 15 residues. The DNA for the CDR3 is TGTGCCAGCAGCTTGGAGGCTGTCGGAGGGTATGGCTACACCTTC. Its protein is CASSLEAVGGYGYTF.

The gene calls are TRBV9 and TRBJ2-1; 8 bases fit TRBD2. The CDR3 runs 15 residues. Germline V gene data show CDR1 as SGDLS and CDR2 as YYNGEE. Trimming cost V 0 bases and J 6 bases; bases outside gene matches: 5. CDR3 bases: TGTGCCAGCAGCGTAGCAGCGGGAGTTGTCAATGAGCAGTTCTTC. This encodes CASSVAAGVVNEQFF.

V and J are TRBV29-1 and TRBJ1-2, with a tentative D call TRBD1 (6 bases). The germline CDR1 and CDR2 sequences are SQVTM and ANQGSEA. The V end was cut by 5 bases, the J end by 5 bases, with 12 bases between. The CDR3 totals 12 residues. The CDR3 region has the DNA TGCAGCGTTCGGACAGCCGAATATGGCTACACCTTC. Its protein is CSVRTAEYGYTF.

The rearrangement links TRBV2 to TRBJ2-7; TRBD1 agrees at 8 bases. CDR3 length equals 11 residues. Germline lookup yields CDR1 SNHLY and CDR2 FYNNEI. The CDR3 is CGGRGRYEQYF. The DNA of the CDR3 is TGTGGGGGCAGGGGGCGTTACGAGCAGTACTTC.

This chain uses TRBV7-2 with TRBJ2-1; D remains unclear. The V and J ends lost 5 bases and 6 bases respectively, with 5 bases between them. CDR3 size: 11 residues. Per the germline V gene, CDR1 is SGHTA and CDR2 is FQGNSA. In nucleotides, the CDR3 is TGTGCCAGCAGCACGAGCAATGAGCAGTTCTTC. Translation gives CASSTSNEQFF.

The chain uses TRBV19 and TRBJ2-3; D unresolved. This CDR3 contains 13 residues. The V end was cut by 2 bases, the J end by 8 bases, with 11 bases between. Germline values: CDR1 LNHDA, CDR2 SQIVND (reference sequence). CDR3 residues: CASSITPGPTQYF. The CDR3 nucleotides are TGTGCCAGTAGTATAACGCCAGGCCCTACGCAGTATTTT.

This clone has only one observation. The CDR3 coding sequence is TGTGCCAGCAGTTGGCCTAGCGGGGGACCTAATGAGCAGTTCTTC. It encodes CASSWPSGGPNEQFF. This sequence joins TRBV6-6 and TRBJ2-1; 10 bases are a match to TRBD2. This CDR3 has 15 residues. The trim removed 4 bases at V and 7 bases at J, leaving 7 bases unmatched. Germline V gene sequence: CDR1 MNHNY, CDR2 SVGAGI (reference sequence).

The chain uses TRBV18 and TRBJ2-1; TRBD2 matches at 11 bases. The germline V gene has CDR1 KGHSH and CDR2 LQKENI. The CDR3 covers 15 residues. Unmatched junction bases numbered 7, after V lost 8 bases and J lost 4 bases. The CDR3 region has the DNA TGTGCCAGCCGCAAACTAGCGGGAGCGTACAATGAGCAGTTCTTC. This codes for CASRKLAGAYNEQFF.